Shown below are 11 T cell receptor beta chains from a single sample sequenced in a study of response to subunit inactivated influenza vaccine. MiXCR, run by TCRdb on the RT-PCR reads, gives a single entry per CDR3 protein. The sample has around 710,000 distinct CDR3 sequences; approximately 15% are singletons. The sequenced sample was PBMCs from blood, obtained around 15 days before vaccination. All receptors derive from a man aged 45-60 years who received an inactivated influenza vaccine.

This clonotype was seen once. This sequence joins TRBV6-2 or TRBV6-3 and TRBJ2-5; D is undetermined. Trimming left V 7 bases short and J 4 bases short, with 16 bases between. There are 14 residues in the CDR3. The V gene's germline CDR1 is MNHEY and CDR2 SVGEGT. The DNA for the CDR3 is TGTGCCAGCATACGGAGACAACAAGGAGAGACCCAGTACTTC. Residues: CASIRRQQGETQYF.

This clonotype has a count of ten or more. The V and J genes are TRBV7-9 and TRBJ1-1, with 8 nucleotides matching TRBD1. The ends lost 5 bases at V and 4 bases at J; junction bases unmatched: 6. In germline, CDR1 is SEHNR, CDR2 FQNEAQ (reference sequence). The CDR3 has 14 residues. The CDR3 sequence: CASSERTGFTEAFF. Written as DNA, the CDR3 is TGTGCCAGCAGCGAACGGACAGGGTTCACTGAAGCTTTCTTT. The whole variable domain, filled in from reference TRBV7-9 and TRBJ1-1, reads DTGVSQNPRHKITKRGQNVTFRCDPISEHNRLYWYRQTLGQGPEFLTYFQNEAQLEKSRLLSDRFSAERPKGSFSTLEIQRTEQGDSAMYLCASSERTGFTEAFFGQGTRLTVV.

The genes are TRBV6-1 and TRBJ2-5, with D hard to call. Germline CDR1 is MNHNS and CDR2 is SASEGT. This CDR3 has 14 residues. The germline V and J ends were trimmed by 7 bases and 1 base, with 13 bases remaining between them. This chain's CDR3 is CASKGIQAQETQYF. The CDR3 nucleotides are TGTGCCAGCAAGGGCATTCAAGCCCAAGAGACCCAGTACTTC.

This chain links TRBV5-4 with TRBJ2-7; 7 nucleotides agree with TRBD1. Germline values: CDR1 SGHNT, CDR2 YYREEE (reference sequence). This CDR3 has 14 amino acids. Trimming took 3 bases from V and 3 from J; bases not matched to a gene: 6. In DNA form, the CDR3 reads TGTGCCAGCAGCTCCGGGACAGCAGTCTACGAGCAGTACTTC. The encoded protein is CASSSGTAVYEQYF. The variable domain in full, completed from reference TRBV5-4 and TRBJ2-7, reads ETGVTQSPTHLIKTRGQQVTLRCSSQSGHNTVSWYQQALGQGPQFIFQYYREEENGRGNFPPRFSGLQFPNYSSELNVNALELDDSALYLCASSSGTAVYEQYFGPGTRLTVT.

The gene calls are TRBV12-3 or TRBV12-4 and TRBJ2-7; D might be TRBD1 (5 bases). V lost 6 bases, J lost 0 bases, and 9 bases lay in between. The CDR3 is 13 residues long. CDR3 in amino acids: CASRHRSSYEQYF. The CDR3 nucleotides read TGTGCCAGCAGACACAGGAGCTCCTACGAGCAGTACTTC.

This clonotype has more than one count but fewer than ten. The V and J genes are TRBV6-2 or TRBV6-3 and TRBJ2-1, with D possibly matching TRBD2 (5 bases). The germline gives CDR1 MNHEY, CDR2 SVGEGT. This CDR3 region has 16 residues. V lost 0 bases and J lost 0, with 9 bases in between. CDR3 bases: TGTGCCAGCAGTTACTCCCCGGGGAGCTCCTACAATGAGCAGTTCTTC. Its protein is CASSYSPGSSYNEQFF.

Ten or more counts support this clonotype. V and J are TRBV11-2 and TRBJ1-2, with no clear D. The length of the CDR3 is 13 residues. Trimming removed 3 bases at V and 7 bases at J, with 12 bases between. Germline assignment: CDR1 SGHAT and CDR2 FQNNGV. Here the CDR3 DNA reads TGTGCCAGCAGCTTCACCGGGGAGGGTGGCTACACCTTC. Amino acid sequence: CASSFTGEGGYTF.

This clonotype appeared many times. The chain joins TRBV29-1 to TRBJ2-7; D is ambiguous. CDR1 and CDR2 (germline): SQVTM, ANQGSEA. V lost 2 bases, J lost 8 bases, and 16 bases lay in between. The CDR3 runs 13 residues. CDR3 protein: CSVETLLGIKQYF. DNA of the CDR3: TGCAGCGTTGAAACCCTGCTTGGGATAAAGCAGTACTTC.

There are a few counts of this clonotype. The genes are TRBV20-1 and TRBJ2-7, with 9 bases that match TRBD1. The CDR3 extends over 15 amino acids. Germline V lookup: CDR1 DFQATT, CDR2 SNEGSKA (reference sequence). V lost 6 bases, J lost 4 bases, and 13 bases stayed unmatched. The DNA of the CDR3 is TGCAGTGCGCCCGAACGGGGGACAGGGCCTTACGAGCAGTACTTC. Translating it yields CSAPERGTGPYEQYF.

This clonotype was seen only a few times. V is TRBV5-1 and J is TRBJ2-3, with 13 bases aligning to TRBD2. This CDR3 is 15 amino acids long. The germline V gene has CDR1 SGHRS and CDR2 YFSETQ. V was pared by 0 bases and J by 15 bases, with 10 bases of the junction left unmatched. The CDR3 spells CASSLEGLAGRSGYF. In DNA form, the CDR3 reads TGCGCCAGCAGCTTGGAGGGACTAGCGGGGCGGAGTGGATATTTT.

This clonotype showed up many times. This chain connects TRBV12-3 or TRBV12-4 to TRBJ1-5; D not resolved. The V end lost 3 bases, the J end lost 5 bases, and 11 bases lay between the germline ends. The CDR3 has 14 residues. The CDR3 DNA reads TGTGCCAGCAGTTTTATGGCAGCCGATCAGCCCCAGCATTTT. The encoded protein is CASSFMAADQPQHF.